The rows below give T cell receptor beta chains drawn from one sample of a study of shared clonotypes between healthy human individuals. The method was immunoSEQ multiplex PCR; TCRdb's version includes in-frame clones alone and lacks a portion of them. The sample has 1.5 million to 2.5 million clones, about 95% seen once. Sequencing used naive CD8+ T cells sorted from blood. The receptors here all came from a man younger than 30 in good health. The CDR3 runs from the conserved cysteine through the conserved F or W. Each record gives: J gene, V gene, D gene, CDR3 protein. A D gene is named only where the DNA matches it firmly.

J: TRBJ2-2
V: TRBV19
D: NA
CDR3: CASSDALTWGSWTGELFF

J: TRBJ1-1
V: TRBV6-5
D: NA
CDR3: CASSYGPGRNTEAFF

J: TRBJ2-1
V: TRBV5-4
D: TRBD1
CDR3: CASSRGQSEQFF

J: TRBJ2-5
V: TRBV14
D: NA
CDR3: CASSTTGRWETQYF

J: TRBJ1-4
V: TRBV10-3
D: TRBD1
CDR3: CAISELGTDSTNEKLFF

J: TRBJ2-1
V: TRBV27
D: TRBD1
CDR3: CASSLGAGTGRSNSYNEQFF

J: TRBJ2-7
V: TRBV6-5
D: NA
CDR3: CASSEAGEQYF

J: TRBJ2-3
V: TRBV7-9
D: NA
CDR3: CASSLGTGTDTQYF

J: TRBJ2-7
V: TRBV6-1
D: TRBD2
CDR3: CASSALADYEQYF

J: TRBJ2-2
V: TRBV19
D: NA
CDR3: CASSIATGELFF

J: TRBJ2-7
V: TRBV2
D: NA
CDR3: CASTLPGNPYYEQYF

J: TRBJ1-4
V: TRBV4-1
D: NA
CDR3: CASSQDGGQGEKLFF

J: TRBJ2-1
V: TRBV29-1
D: NA
CDR3: CSALTLSYNEQFF

J: TRBJ2-2
V: TRBV19
D: NA
CDR3: CASSIVGGPNTGELFF

J: TRBJ1-2
V: TRBV4-3
D: TRBD1
CDR3: CASSQDPSTGGIYGYTF

J: TRBJ2-5
V: TRBV6-1
D: TRBD1
CDR3: CASGTDQETQYF

J: TRBJ2-7
V: TRBV7-9
D: NA
CDR3: CASSSPSGDLEQYF

J: TRBJ1-2
V: TRBV6-1
D: TRBD1
CDR3: CASSLPGQGWDGYTF

J: TRBJ1-2
V: TRBV30
D: TRBD1
CDR3: CAWNFHPGQGDGYTF

J: TRBJ1-1
V: TRBV10-2
D: TRBD1
CDR3: CASMGTVNTEAFF

J: TRBJ2-5
V: TRBV5-4
D: NA
CDR3: CASSWAQETQYF

J: TRBJ2-7
V: TRBV10-2
D: TRBD2
CDR3: CAAGGGEQYF

J: TRBJ2-7
V: TRBV19
D: TRBD2
CDR3: CASAAGGFYEQYF

J: TRBJ2-3
V: TRBV7-9
D: NA
CDR3: CASSHRAVADTQYF

J: TRBJ2-3
V: TRBV10-1
D: NA
CDR3: CASEVEQERPSGPTDTQYF

J: TRBJ2-2
V: TRBV18
D: NA
CDR3: CASSPPPWGNTGELFF

J: TRBJ2-7
V: TRBV27
D: TRBD1
CDR3: CASRERQGINYEQYF

J: TRBJ2-7
V: TRBV6-5
D: TRBD2
CDR3: CASSYSISGAYEQYF

J: TRBJ2-7
V: TRBV2
D: TRBD1
CDR3: CASSAWGQGDEQYF

J: TRBJ1-1
V: TRBV21-1
D: NA
CDR3: CASSKGGPANMNTEAFF

J: TRBJ2-7
V: TRBV4-3
D: NA
CDR3: CASSPGGPGSLSEQYF

J: TRBJ2-5
V: TRBV2
D: TRBD2
CDR3: CASSELLAGRQETQYF

J: TRBJ2-3
V: TRBV5-4
D: TRBD2
CDR3: CASSLGSGTDTQYF

J: TRBJ1-6
V: TRBV6-6
D: TRBD1
CDR3: CASSSLQGVYSPLHF

J: TRBJ1-2
V: TRBV10-1
D: NA
CDR3: CASSPDANYGYTF

J: TRBJ2-3
V: TRBV5-4
D: NA
CDR3: CASSEPQRDPFTDTQYF

J: TRBJ2-7
V: TRBV5-1
D: NA
CDR3: CASSLKWADYEQYF

J: TRBJ1-2
V: TRBV6-5
D: NA
CDR3: CASSKGLNYGYTF

J: TRBJ2-7
V: TRBV2
D: NA
CDR3: CASSEGGKSYEQYF

J: TRBJ2-7
V: TRBV7-6
D: NA
CDR3: CASSQGRWEQYF

J: TRBJ2-7
V: TRBV7-8
D: TRBD1
CDR3: CASSPRTGAWYEQYF

J: TRBJ2-7
V: TRBV2
D: NA
CDR3: CASSEMEGSSSYEQYF

J: TRBJ2-1
V: TRBV11-2
D: TRBD2
CDR3: CASSSTSTSGLDLEQFF

J: TRBJ2-7
V: TRBV7-2
D: NA
CDR3: CASSLVSEGFGEQYF

J: TRBJ1-1
V: TRBV6-6
D: NA
CDR3: CASLMGTEAFF

J: TRBJ2-3
V: TRBV29-1
D: TRBD2
CDR3: CSVGSGGDADTQYF

J: TRBJ1-4
V: TRBV30
D: NA
CDR3: CAWSGQGVQEKLFF

J: TRBJ1-1
V: TRBV5-1
D: NA
CDR3: CASSWDNQGGTEAFF

J: TRBJ1-1
V: TRBV2
D: NA
CDR3: CASSDRSEAYFF

J: TRBJ1-2
V: TRBV19
D: TRBD1
CDR3: CASSNLPGQGNYGYTF

J: TRBJ2-3
V: TRBV11-2
D: TRBD2
CDR3: CASSPMISGGPDTQYF

J: TRBJ2-1
V: TRBV11-2
D: TRBD2
CDR3: CATTSGGPGNEQFF

J: TRBJ1-6
V: TRBV9
D: NA
CDR3: CASSAGDSFLHF

J: TRBJ1-2
V: TRBV13
D: NA
CDR3: CASSLGRGTYGYTF

J: TRBJ2-1
V: TRBV4-1
D: TRBD2
CDR3: CASSQGWLAGGSEQFF

J: TRBJ2-5
V: TRBV5-1
D: NA
CDR3: CASSSLVSDPETQYF

J: TRBJ2-1
V: TRBV6-6
D: TRBD2
CDR3: CASSYPLAGAYNEQFF